The clone carrying this T cell receptor beta chain was seen once. The data were taken from a study of blood T cell repertoires in COVID-19. Trimming left V 5 bases short and J 6 bases short, with 10 bases between. CDR1 and CDR2 from the germline V gene are SEHNR and FQNEAQ (reference sequence). The CDR3 consists of 13 residues. Original processing notes: Nucleated cell counts were estimated from reference gene primer amplification. Profiling relied on immunoSEQ multiplex PCR, and the TCRdb table lists in-frame clones only, not all of them. Clone size and the V and J calls come from that table; the DNA yielded D and trimming. The sample consists of about 97,000 clones, 80% to 95% of them appearing once.

This rearrangement joins TRBV7-9 to TRBJ2-2, with D perhaps TRBD2 (6 bases). The clonotype originates from a woman aged 45-59 years with COVID-19, enrolled during active disease. The sample consisted of peripheral blood. The CDR3 DNA reads as TGTGCCAGCAGCCCATGGGGGGCCGGGGAGCTGTTTTTT. This translates into CASSPWGAGELFF.